This TCR beta chain was observed in a study of T-cell memory formation after mild COVID-19. This clonotype has a count of ten or more. Its target is not known. Study-level points and caveats: There was a balanced CD4/CD8 profile in clones contracting day 15 to 85, and later expanders leaned CD4+. Clones which contracted sat mainly in CM and EM if CD4+, and in EMRA if CD8+.

5'RACE primed from the constant segment yielded TCR alpha and TCR beta cDNA libraries bearing sample barcodes and UMIs. One entry per CDR3 protein results from TCRdb running MiXCR on the 5' RACE reads. Of 5,600 or so distinct CDR3 sequences listed, 20% to 25% are singletons. Trimming removed 6 bases from V and 2 bases from J, with 14 bases in between. This CDR3 comprises 14 residues. The chain uses TRBV12-3 or TRBV12-4 and TRBJ2-7; D possibly corresponds to TRBD1 (5 bases). The sample taken for sequencing was PBMCs or a T cell subset sorted from them (not recorded which). The clonotype comes from an adult woman who had mild COVID-19 (a few samples of this study predate the infection). Cell type and time point are not known. The CDR3 region is CASSPTVATYEQYF. CDR3 sequence (DNA): TGTGCCAGCAGCCCGACAGTGGCCACCTACGAGCAGTACTTC.